One sample yielded the 10 T cell receptor beta chains listed below, sequenced in a study of beta chain features in type 1 diabetes. Sequenced material consisted of expressed TCRB transcripts (all of the isolated RNA was reverse transcribed). The protocol was immunoSEQ multiplex PCR, while the TCRdb copy is restricted to in-frame clones and leaves out a portion. The sample consists of some 410,000 clones, about 10% of them appearing once. Sequenced material: naive CD4+ T cells from blood. The receptors here all came from a woman in her late teens or twenties in good health.

This clone came up a few times. The V and J genes are TRBV10-3 and TRBJ2-7, with 7 positions matching TRBD1. This CDR3 is built from 13 residues. V shed 11 bases and J 2 bases; nucleotides not matched to a gene: 9. From germline, CDR1 is ENHRY and CDR2 SYGVKD. CDR3 in amino acids: CAVQTGTPYEQYF. DNA for the CDR3: TGTGCCGTCCAGACAGGGACCCCCTACGAGCAGTACTTC.

The genes are TRBV25-1 and TRBJ2-7; D unclear. Germline lookup yields CDR1 MGHDK and CDR2 SYGVNS. The germline V and J ends were trimmed by 3 bases and 3 bases, with 6 bases remaining between them. The CDR3 totals 12 residues. CDR3 residues: CASSDRNYEQYF. The CDR3 DNA reads TGTGCCAGCAGTGACAGGAACTACGAGCAGTACTTC.

This clone was seen only a few times. The chain is built from TRBV7-2 and TRBJ1-3; D perhaps matches TRBD1 (5 bases). The germline V gene has CDR1 SGHTA and CDR2 FQGNSA. Trimming cost V 1 base and J 0 bases, with 10 bases left between them. This CDR3 contains 16 residues. Here the CDR3 DNA reads TGTGCCAGCAGCTTAGACAGGATCCTCTCTGGAAACACCATATATTTT. Protein product: CASSLDRILSGNTIYF. Full variable domain (rest looked up from reference TRBV7-2 and TRBJ1-3): GAGVSQSPSNKVTEKGKDVELRCDPISGHTALYWYRQSLGQGLEFLIYFQGNSAPDKSGLPSDRFSAERTGGSVSTLTIQRTQQEDSAVYLCASSLDRILSGNTIYFGEGSWLTVV.

The count of this clone is one. The CDR3 DNA reads TGTGCCAGCAACCGTATGACAGATACGCAGTATTTT. Translating it yields CASNRMTDTQYF. The gene calls are TRBV9 and TRBJ2-3; no firm D call. This CDR3 is 12 amino acids long. Trimming took 6 bases from V and 3 from J, leaving 8 bases between them. Looked up from germline, CDR1 is SGDLS and CDR2 is YYNGEE.

A note on this clone: The junction differs from germline at one of its ends, possibly a read error. This sequence joins TRBV29-1 and TRBJ2-6; no clear D gene. CDR1 and CDR2 from the germline V gene are SQVTM and ANQGSEA. The CDR3 is 15 residues long. The CDR3 nucleotides are TGCATCGTTGAGCCGCACGCATCTGGGGCCAACGTCCTGACTTTC. Its protein product is CIVEPHASGANVLTF. The whole variable domain, remainder taken from reference TRBV29-1 and TRBJ2-6, is SAVISQKPSRDICQRGTSLTIQCQVDSQVTMMFWYRQQPGQSLTLIATANQGSEATYESGFVIDKFPISRPNLTFSTLTVSNMSPEDSSIYLCIVEPHASGANVLTFGAGSRLTVL.

This clone was recorded a few times. The chain recombines TRBV29-1 with TRBJ1-1; D not resolved. The CDR3 loop spans 13 amino acids. The V end lost 6 bases, the J end lost 4 bases, and 15 bases lay between the germline ends. Germline lookup yields CDR1 SQVTM and CDR2 ANQGSEA. The CDR3 sequence is CSVELEGGTEAFF. CDR3 in DNA: TGCAGCGTGGAGTTGGAGGGAGGCACTGAAGCTTTCTTT.

This clone has a handful of counts. The chain recombines TRBV19 with TRBJ1-2; perhaps TRBD1 as D (5 bases). The CDR3 covers 14 residues. The germline V and J ends were trimmed by 6 bases and 3 bases, with 14 bases remaining between them. Germline V gene sequence: CDR1 LNHDA, CDR2 SQIVND (reference sequence). The CDR3 DNA reads TGTGCCAGTAGGGACGGGGCCGCGGACTATGGCTACACCTTC. Its translation is CASRDGAADYGYTF.

This clone was counted a few times. J is TRBJ2-3 and V is TRBV10-3; no reliable D call. There are 14 residues in the CDR3. Looked up from germline, CDR1 is ENHRY and CDR2 is SYGVKD. Trimming removed 5 bases at V and 0 bases at J, with 9 bases between. CDR3 region: CAISWTDSTDTQYF. The CDR3 DNA sequence: TGTGCCATCAGTTGGACCGATAGCACAGATACGCAGTATTTT.

The chain links TRBV7-2 to TRBJ2-5; unclear D gene. The ends were cut back, 1 base at V and 1 base at J, with 7 bases in the middle. The CDR3 is made up of 14 amino acids. The germline V gene has CDR1 SGHTA and CDR2 FQGNSA. The CDR3 is CASSLVGFQETQYF. The CDR3 DNA follows: TGTGCCAGCAGCTTAGTCGGATTCCAAGAGACCCAGTACTTC.

V gene TRBV5-5 combines with J gene TRBJ2-7; 9 bases are shared with TRBD1. Germline CDR1 reads SGHKS; CDR2 reads YYEKEE (reference sequence). The CDR3 loop spans 15 amino acids. Trimming cost V 4 bases and J 1 base; bases outside gene matches: 6. The CDR3 region is CASSRDRAPSYEQYF. In nucleotides, the CDR3 is TGTGCCAGCAGCCGGGACAGGGCCCCATCCTACGAGCAGTACTTC.